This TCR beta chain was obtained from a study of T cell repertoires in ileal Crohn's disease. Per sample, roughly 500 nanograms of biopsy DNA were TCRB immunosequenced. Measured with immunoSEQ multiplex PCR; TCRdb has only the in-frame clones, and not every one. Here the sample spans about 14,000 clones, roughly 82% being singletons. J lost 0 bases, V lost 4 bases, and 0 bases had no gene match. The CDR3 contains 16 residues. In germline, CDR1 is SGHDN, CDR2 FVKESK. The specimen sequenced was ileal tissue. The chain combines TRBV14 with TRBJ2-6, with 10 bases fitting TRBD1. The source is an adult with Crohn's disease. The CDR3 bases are TGTGCCAGCAGCCGGACAGGGGGCTCTGGGGCCAACGTCCTGACTTTC. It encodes CASSRTGGSGANVLTF.